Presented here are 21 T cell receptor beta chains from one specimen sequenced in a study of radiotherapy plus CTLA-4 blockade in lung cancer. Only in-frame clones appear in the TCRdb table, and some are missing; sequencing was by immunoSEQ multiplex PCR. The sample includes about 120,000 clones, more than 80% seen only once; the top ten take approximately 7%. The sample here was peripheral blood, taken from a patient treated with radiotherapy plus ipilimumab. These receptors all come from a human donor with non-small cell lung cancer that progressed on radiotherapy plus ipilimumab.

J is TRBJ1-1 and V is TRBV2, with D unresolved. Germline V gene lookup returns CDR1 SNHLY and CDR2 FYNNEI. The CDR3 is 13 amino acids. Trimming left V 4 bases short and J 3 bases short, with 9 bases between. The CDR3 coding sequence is TGTGCCAGCAGTGGTGGGGTTTACACTGAAGCTTTCTTT. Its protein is CASSGGVYTEAFF.

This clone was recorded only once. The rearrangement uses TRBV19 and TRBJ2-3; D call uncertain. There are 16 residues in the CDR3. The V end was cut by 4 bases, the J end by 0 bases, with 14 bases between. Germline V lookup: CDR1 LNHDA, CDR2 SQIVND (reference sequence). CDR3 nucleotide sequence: TGTGCCAGTAGTAGGGCAATTGAGACCAGCACAGATACGCAGTATTTT. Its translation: CASSRAIETSTDTQYF.

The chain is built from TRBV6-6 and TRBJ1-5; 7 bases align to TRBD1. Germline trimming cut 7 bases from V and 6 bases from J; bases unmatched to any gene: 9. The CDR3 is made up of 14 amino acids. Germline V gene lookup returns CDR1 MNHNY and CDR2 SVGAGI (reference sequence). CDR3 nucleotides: TGTGCCAGCACTACAGGGGCCGCGGTTCAGCCCCAGCATTTT. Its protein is CASTTGAAVQPQHF.

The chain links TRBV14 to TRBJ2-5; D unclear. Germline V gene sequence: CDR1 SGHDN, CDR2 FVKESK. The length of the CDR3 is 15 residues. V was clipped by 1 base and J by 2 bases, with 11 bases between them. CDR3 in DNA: TGTGCCAGCAGCCAAGTAGCCCGAGGACAAGAGACCCAGTACTTC. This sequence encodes CASSQVARGQETQYF.

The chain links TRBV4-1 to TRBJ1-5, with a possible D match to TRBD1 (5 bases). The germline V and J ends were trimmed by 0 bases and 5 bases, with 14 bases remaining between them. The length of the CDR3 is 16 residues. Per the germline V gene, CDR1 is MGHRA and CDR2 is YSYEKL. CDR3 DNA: TGCGCCAGCAGCCAAGAAAATGCTGTCAGGGATCAGCCCCAGCATTTT. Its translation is CASSQENAVRDQPQHF.

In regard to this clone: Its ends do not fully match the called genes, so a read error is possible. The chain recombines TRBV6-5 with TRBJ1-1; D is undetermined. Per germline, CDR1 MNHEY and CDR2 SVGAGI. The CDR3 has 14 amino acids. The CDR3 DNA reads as TGTGCCAGCAGTTACTCGACACCGAACGCTGAAGCTTTCTTT. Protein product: CASSYSTPNAEAFF.

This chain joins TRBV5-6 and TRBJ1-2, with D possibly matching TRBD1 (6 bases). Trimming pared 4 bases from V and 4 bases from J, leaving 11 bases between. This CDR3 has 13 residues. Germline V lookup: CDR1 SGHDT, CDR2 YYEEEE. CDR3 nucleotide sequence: TGTGCCAGCAGCCGCACAGGGACCTATGGCTACACCTTC. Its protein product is CASSRTGTYGYTF. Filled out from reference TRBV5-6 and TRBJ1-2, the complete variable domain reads DAGVTQSPTHLIKTRGQQVTLRCSPKSGHDTVSWYQQALGQGPQFIFQYYEEEERQRGNFPDRFSGHQFPNYSSELNVNALLLGDSALYLCASSRTGTYGYTFGSGTRLTVV.

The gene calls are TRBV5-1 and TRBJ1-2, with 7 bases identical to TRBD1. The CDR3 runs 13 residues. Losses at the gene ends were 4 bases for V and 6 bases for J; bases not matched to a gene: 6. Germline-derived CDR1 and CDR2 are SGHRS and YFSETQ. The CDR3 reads CASSLDDRDGYTF. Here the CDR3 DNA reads TGCGCCAGCAGCCTTGACGACAGGGATGGCTACACCTTC.

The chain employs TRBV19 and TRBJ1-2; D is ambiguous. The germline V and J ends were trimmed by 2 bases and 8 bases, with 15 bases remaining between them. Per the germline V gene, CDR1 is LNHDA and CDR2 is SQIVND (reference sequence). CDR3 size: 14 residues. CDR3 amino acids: CASSIRGPGAGYTF. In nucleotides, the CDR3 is TGTGCCAGTAGTATAAGAGGGCCGGGCGCGGGCTACACCTTC. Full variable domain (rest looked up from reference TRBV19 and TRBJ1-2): DGGITQSPKYLFRKEGQNVTLSCEQNLNHDAMYWYRQDPGQGLRLIYYSQIVNDFQKGDIAEGYSVSREKKESFPLTVTSAQKNPTAFYLCASSIRGPGAGYTFGSGTRLTVV.

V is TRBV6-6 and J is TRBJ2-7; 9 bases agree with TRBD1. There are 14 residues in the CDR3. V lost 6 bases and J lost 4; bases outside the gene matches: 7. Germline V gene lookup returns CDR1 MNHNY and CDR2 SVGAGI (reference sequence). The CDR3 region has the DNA TGTGCCAGCAGGGGACAGGGATCTGTGTACGAGCAGTACTTC. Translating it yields CASRGQGSVYEQYF.

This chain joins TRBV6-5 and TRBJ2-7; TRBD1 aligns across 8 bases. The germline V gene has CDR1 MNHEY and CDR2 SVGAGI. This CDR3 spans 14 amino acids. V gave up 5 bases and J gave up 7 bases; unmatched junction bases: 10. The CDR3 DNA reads TGTGCCAGCAGTAGCGGACAGGGCCGAGGGGAGCAGTACTTC. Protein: CASSSGQGRGEQYF.

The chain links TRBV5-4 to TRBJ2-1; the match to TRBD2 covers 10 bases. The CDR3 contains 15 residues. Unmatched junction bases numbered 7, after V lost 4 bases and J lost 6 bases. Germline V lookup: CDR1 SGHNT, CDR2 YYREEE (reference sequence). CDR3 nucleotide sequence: TGTGCCAGCAGCATCCAACTAGCGGGACGCAATGAGCAGTTCTTC. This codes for CASSIQLAGRNEQFF.

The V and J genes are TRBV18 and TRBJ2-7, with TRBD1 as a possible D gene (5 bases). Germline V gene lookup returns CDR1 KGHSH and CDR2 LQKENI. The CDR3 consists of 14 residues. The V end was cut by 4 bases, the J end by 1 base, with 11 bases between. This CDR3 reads CASSLGRASYEQYF. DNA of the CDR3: TGTGCCAGCTCACTGGGGCGCGCGTCCTACGAGCAGTACTTC.

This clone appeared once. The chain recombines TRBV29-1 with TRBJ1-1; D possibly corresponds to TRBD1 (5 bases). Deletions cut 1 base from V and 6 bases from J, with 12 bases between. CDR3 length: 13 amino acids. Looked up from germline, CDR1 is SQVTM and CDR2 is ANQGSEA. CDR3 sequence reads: CSVEVGAGAEAFF. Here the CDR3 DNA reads TGCAGCGTTGAAGTTGGGGCGGGGGCTGAAGCTTTCTTT.

The chain's CDR3 is CASRRSGVGTLGLNEQFF. The CDR3, as DNA: TGTGCCAGCAGGCGGTCGGGGGTAGGGACTCTGGGGCTAAATGAGCAGTTCTTC. V and J are TRBV13 and TRBJ2-1; D is possibly TRBD2 (6 bases). CDR3 length equals 18 residues. V was pared by 6 bases and J by 7 bases, with 28 bases between. CDR1 PRHDT and CDR2 FYEKMQ come from the germline V gene (reference sequence). Drawing the rest from reference TRBV13 and TRBJ2-1, the complete variable domain is AAGVIQSPRHLIKEKRETATLKCYPIPRHDTVYWYQQGPGQDPQFLISFYEKMQSDKGSIPDRFSAQQFSDYHSELNMSSLELGDSALYFCASRRSGVGTLGLNEQFFGPGTRLTVL.

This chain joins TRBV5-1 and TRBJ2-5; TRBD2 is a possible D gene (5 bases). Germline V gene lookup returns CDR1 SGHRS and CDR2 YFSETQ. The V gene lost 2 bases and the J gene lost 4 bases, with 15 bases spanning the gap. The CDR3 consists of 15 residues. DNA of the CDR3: TGCGCCAGCAGCTTAACGGGGATTGGGATAGAGACCCAGTACTTC. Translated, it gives CASSLTGIGIETQYF.

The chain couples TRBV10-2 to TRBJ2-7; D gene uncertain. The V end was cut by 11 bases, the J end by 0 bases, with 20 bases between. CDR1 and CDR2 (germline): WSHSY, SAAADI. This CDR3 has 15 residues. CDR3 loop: CAGAQELASSYEQYF. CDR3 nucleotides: TGCGCCGGCGCCCAAGAGCTGGCGAGCTCCTACGAGCAGTACTTC.

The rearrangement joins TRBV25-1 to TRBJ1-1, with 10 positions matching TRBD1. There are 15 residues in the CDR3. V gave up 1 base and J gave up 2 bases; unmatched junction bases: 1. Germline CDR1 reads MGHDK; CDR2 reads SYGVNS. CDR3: CASSEWTGGNTEAFF. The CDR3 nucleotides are TGTGCCAGCAGTGAATGGACAGGGGGAAACACTGAAGCTTTCTTT.

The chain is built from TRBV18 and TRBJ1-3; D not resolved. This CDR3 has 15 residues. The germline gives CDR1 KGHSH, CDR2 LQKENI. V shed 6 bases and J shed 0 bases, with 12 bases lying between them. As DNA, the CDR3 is TGTGCCAGCTCCCCGCAGTCGGACTCTGGAAACACCATATATTTT. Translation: CASSPQSDSGNTIYF.

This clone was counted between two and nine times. DNA for the CDR3: TGTGCCAGTAGAATGGACAGGGGCAATCAGCCCCAGCATTTT. Protein sequence: CASRMDRGNQPQHF. The chain is built from TRBV19 and TRBJ1-5, with TRBD1 identical over 8 bases. The V gene's germline CDR1 is LNHDA and CDR2 SQIVND (reference sequence). The junction had 3 bases not matched to a gene; V was cut back by 6 bases and J by 2 bases. This CDR3 contains 14 residues.

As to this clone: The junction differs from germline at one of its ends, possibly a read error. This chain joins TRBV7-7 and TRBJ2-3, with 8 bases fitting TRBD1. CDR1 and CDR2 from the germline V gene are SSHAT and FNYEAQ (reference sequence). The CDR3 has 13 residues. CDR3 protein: CASSEDRADTQYF. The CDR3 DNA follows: TGTGCTAGCAGCGAGGACAGGGCGGATACGCAGTATTTT.